Given below is one T cell receptor beta chain in context. This entry is derived from a study of blood T cell repertoires in COVID-19. Background on the study: There were acute and convalescent COVID-19 samples, and they came from the United States, Italy and Spain. From T cells, B-cell-depleted T cells, or PBMCs came the material, which was cDNA or gDNA.

As originally analysed: Amplifying reference gene primers gave estimates of nucleated cell counts. Using immunoSEQ multiplex PCR, the repertoire was profiled, and TCRdb retains in-frame clones only, with some absent. V, J and clone size are taken as reported in that table, and D and trimming were inferred from the DNA itself. This sample yields some 70,000 clones, of which 85% are seen a single time; 2.5% to 3% belongs to the top ten. The germline V gene has CDR1 DFQATT and CDR2 SNEGSKA (reference sequence). The V end was cut by 5 bases, the J end by 14 bases, with 15 bases between. The CDR3 totals 11 residues.

V and J are TRBV20-1 and TRBJ1-4; tentatively, D is TRBD1 (5 bases). Sequenced sample: peripheral blood. The clonotype was recovered from a man older than 75 with acute or convalescent COVID-19. The CDR3 bases are TGCAGTGCTGGGGCCCCCAGTCGGCTGTTTTTT. Protein: CSAGAPSRLFF.